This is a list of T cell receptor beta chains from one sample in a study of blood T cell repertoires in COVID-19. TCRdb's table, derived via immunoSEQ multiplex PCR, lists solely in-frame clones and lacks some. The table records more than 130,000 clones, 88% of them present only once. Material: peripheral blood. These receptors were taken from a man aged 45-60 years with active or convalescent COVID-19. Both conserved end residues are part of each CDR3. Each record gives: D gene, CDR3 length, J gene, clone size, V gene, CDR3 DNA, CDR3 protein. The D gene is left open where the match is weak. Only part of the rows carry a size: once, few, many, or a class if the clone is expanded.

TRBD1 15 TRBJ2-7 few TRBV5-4 TGTGCCAGCAGCAACGACAGGGGGCAGAGCTACGAGCAGTACTTC CASSNDRGQSYEQYF
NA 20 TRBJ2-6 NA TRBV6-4 TGTGCCAGCAGCGCCGGGTCCTTTGGGGGGGGACACTCTGGGGCCAACGTCCTGACTTTC CASSAGSFGGGHSGANVLTF
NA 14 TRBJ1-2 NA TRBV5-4 TGTGCCAGCAGCATCGTCGGAGGACCCTATGGCTACACCTTC CASSIVGGPYGYTF
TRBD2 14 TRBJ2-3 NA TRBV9 TGTGCCAGCAGCGTAGGACTAGCGGGAGTGGCTCAGTATTTT CASSVGLAGVAQYF
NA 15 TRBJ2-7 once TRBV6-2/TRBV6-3 TGTGCCAGCAGTTATTTAGAGGGGGTCGGCTACGAGCAGTACTTC CASSYLEGVGYEQYF
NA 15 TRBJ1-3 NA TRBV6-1 TGTGCCAGCAGTGAAATGGGGGCAGCTGGAAACACCATATATTTT CASSEMGAAGNTIYF
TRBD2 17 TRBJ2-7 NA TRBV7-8 TGTGCCAGCAGCCAGGCTGCCCGTACAGCGGGAGGAAACGAGCAGTACTTC CASSQAARTAGGNEQYF
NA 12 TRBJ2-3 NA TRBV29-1 TGCAGCGTTGTTGCGGGGACGGATACGCAGTATTTT CSVVAGTDTQYF
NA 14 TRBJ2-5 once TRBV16 TGTGCCAGCAGCCAATTCGCCAGAAAAGAGACCCAGTACTTC CASSQFARKETQYF
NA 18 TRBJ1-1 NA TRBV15 TGTGCCACCAGCAGAGATAGCAGGGGATCGCGGGTTAGAACTGAAGCTTTCTTT CATSRDSRGSRVRTEAFF
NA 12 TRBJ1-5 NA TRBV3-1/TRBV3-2 TGTGCCAGCAGCCAAACAGGGAAGCCCCAGCATTTT CASSQTGKPQHF
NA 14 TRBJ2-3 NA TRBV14 TGTGCCAGCAGCCCCGGGGGGCCTACAGATACGCAGTATTTT CASSPGGPTDTQYF
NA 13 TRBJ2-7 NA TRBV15 TGTGCCACCAGCAGAGATACTACCTACGAGCAGTACTTC CATSRDTTYEQYF
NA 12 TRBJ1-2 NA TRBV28 TGTGCCAGCAGTTTAAGCGGGTATGGCTACACCTTC CASSLSGYGYTF
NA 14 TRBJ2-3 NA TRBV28 TGTGCCAGCACCCCGGGTCTTAGCACAGATACGCAGTATTTT CASTPGLSTDTQYF
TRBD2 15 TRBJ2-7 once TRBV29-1 TGCAGCGTAATTCTGACTAGCGGGAGCCCCTCCGAGCAGTACTTC CSVILTSGSPSEQYF
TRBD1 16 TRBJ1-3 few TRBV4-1 TGCGCCAGCAGCCAAGGACAGGGGGCAACTGGAAACACCATATATTTT CASSQGQGATGNTIYF
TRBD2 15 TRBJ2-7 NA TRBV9 TGTGCCAGCAGCGAGCTAGCGGGAGGAATAGGGGAGCAGTACTTC CASSELAGGIGEQYF
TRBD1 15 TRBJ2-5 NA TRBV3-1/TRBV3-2 TGTGCCAGCAGCCGCGGACAGGGGGTTGAGGAGACCCAGTACTTC CASSRGQGVEETQYF
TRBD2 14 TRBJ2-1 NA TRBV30 TGTGCCTGGAGTAGCGAGACTAGCAGCTATGAGCAGTTCTTC CAWSSETSSYEQFF
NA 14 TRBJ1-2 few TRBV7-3 TGTGCCAGCAGCCCTAACCAAGGGGAAGGGGGCTACACCTTC CASSPNQGEGGYTF
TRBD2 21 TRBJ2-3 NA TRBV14 TGTGCCAGCAGCCAAGATCCTTGGACTAGCGGGAGGGCCCTCTGGGGAGATACGCAGTATTTT CASSQDPWTSGRALWGDTQYF
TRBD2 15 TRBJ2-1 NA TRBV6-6 TGTGCCAGCAGATCCGGGACTAGCGTTTACAATGAGCAGTTCTTC CASRSGTSVYNEQFF
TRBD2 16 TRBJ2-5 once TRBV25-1 TGTGCCAGCAGTGGGGCTAGCGGGAGGGCCTGGGAGACCCAGTACTTC CASSGASGRAWETQYF
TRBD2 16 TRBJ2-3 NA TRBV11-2 TGTGCCAGCAGCACAGGACTAGCGCCTAGCACAGATACGCAGTATTTT CASSTGLAPSTDTQYF
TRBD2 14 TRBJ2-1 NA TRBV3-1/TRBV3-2 TGTGCCAGCAGCCAAACTAGCGGCAACAATGAGCAGTTCTTC CASSQTSGNNEQFF
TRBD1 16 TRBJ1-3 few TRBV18 TGTGCCAGCTCACCCAAGACAGGGGAGATCGGAAACACCATATATTTT CASSPKTGEIGNTIYF
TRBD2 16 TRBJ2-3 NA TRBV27 TGTGCCAGCAGTTTTGGGCCAGCGGGAGGGTTAGATACGCAGTATTTT CASSFGPAGGLDTQYF
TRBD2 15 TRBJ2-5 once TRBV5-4 TGTGCCAGCAGCTCGGGACTAGCGGGAAGGGAGACCCAGTACTTC CASSSGLAGRETQYF
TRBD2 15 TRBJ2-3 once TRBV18 TGTGCCAGCTCACCGAGGGAGGGAAGGACAGATACGCAGTATTTT CASSPREGRTDTQYF
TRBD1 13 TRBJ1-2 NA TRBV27 TGTGCCAGCAGGACAGGGCCAAACTATGGCTACACCTTC CASRTGPNYGYTF
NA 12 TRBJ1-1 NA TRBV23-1 TGCGCCACCACCGAAGGGGACACTGAAGCTTTCTTT CATTEGDTEAFF
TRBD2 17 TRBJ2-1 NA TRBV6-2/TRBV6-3 TGTGCCAGCAGTCCCGGGACTAGCGGGGTCTCCTACAATGAGCAGTTCTTC CASSPGTSGVSYNEQFF
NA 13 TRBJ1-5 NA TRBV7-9 TGTGCCAGCAGCGCCTCAGGGGTACAGCCCCAGCATTTT CASSASGVQPQHF